This T cell receptor (beta chain) was captured by sequencing in a study of CD4 T cells in relation to SARS-CoV-2 and coronaviruses. Sequencing was performed with immunoSEQ multiplex PCR; in TCRdb, only in-frame clones are kept and a portion is missing. The sample has 58,000 or so clones, approximately 90% seen once. The length of the CDR3 is 15 residues. Trimming shortened V by 0 bases and J by 5 bases, and 14 bases separated the two germline ends. Germline V gene data show CDR1 as LNHNV and CDR2 as YYDKDF (reference sequence). The TCR originated in an adult with COVID-19. Sequenced: naive CD4+ T cells from PBMCs. The sample's subset: naive CD4+ T cells isolated by negative enrichment. The chain combines TRBV15 with TRBJ2-7, with D tentatively TRBD2 (7 bases). CDR3 residues: CATSRDGGGRDEQYF. In DNA, the CDR3 is TGTGCCACCAGCAGAGATGGGGGGGGCCGGGACGAGCAGTACTTC.